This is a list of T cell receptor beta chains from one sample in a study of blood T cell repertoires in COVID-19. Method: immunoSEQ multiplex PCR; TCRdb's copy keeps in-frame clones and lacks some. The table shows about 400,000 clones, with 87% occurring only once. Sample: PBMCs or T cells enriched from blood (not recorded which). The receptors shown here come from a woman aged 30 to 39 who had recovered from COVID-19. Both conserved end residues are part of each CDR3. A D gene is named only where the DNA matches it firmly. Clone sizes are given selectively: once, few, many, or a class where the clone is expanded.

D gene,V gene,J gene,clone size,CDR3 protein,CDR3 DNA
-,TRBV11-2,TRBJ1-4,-,CASSLLGGIPTNEKLFF,TGTGCCAGCAGCCTCTTAGGCGGAATACCAACTAATGAAAAACTGTTTTTT
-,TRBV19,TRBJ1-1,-,CASSRQTANTEAFF,TGTGCCAGTAGTCGACAGACAGCCAACACTGAAGCTTTCTTT
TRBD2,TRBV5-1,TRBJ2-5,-,CASSLGLAGPRETQYF,TGCGCCAGCAGCTTGGGACTAGCGGGGCCCCGCGAGACCCAGTACTTC
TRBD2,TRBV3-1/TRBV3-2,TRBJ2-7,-,CASSPRAHSGDYEQYF,TGTGCCAGCAGCCCGAGGGCCCACAGCGGGGACTACGAGCAGTACTTC
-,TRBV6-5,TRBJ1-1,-,CASSYGRMNTEAFF,TGTGCCAGCAGTTACGGCAGGATGAACACTGAAGCTTTCTTT
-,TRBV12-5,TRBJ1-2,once,CASGLGDTYGYTF,TGTGCTAGTGGTTTGGGGGACACCTATGGCTACACCTTC
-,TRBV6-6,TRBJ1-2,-,CASSPGEGIYGYTF,TGTGCCAGCAGTCCCGGGGAAGGGATTTATGGCTACACCTTC
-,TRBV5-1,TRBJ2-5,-,CASSLVGVVETQYF,TGCGCCAGCAGCTTGGTCGGGGTTGTGGAGACCCAGTACTTC
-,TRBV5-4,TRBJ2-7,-,CASSFSTYEQYF,TGTGCCAGCAGCTTCTCAACTTACGAGCAGTACTTC
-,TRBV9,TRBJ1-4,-,CASSIGQDNEKLFF,TGTGCCAGCAGCATCGGACAAGATAATGAAAAACTGTTTTTT
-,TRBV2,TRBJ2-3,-,CASSELGRSTDTQYF,TGTGCCAGCAGTGAACTCGGGAGAAGCACAGATACGCAGTATTTT
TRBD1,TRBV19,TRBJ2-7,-,CASDVGTGAYEQYF,TGTGCCAGCGACGTCGGGACAGGGGCCTACGAGCAGTACTTC
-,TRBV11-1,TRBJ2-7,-,CASSSLSGPSYEQYF,TGTGCCAGCAGCTCCCTTTCCGGTCCCTCCTACGAGCAGTACTTC
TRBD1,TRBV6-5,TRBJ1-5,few,CASGQEPSNQPQHF,TGTGCCAGCGGACAGGAACCTAGCAATCAGCCCCAGCATTTT
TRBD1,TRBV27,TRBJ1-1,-,CASSLYPPTGSGAEAFF,TGTGCCAGCAGTTTATACCCACCGACAGGGTCTGGCGCTGAAGCTTTCTTT
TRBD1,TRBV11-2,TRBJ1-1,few,CASSLGRGRGSSEAFF,TGTGCCAGCAGCTTAGGAAGGGGGCGCGGATCTAGTGAAGCTTTCTTT